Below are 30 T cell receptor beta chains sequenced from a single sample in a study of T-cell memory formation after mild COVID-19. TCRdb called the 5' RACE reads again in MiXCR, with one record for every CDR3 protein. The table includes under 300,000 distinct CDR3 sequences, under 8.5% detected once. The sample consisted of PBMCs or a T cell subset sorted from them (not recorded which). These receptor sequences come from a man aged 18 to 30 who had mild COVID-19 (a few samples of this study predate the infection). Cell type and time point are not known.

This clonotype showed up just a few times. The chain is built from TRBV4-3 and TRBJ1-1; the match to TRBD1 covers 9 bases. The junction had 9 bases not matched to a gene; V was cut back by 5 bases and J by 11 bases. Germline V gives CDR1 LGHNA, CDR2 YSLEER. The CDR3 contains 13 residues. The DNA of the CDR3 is TGCGCCAGCAGCATATATACAGGGGGCCCGGCTTTCTTT. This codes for CASSIYTGGPAFF.

The CDR3 nucleotides read TGCGCCAGCAGCCAAGAACGACAGGGGGCTTACCTCTCTGGGGCCAACGTCCTGACTTTC. The encoded protein is CASSQERQGAYLSGANVLTF. The gene calls are TRBV4-3 and TRBJ2-6; 10 nucleotides match TRBD1. This CDR3 is built from 20 residues. Germline trimming cut 0 bases from V and 0 bases from J; bases unmatched to any gene: 8. CDR1 LGHNA and CDR2 YSLEER come from the germline V gene.

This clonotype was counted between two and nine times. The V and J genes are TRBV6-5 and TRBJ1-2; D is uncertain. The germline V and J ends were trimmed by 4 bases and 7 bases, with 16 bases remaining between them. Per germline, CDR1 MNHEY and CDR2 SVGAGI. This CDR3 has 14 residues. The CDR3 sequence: CASSLTILRGGYTF. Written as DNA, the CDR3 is TGTGCCAGCAGTTTGACTATTCTACGGGGTGGCTACACCTTC.

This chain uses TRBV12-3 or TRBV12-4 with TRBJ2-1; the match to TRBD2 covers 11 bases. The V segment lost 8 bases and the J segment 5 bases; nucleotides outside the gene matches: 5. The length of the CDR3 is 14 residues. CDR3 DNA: TGTGCCAGCGTACTAGCGGGGGCCGACAATGAGCAGTTCTTC. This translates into CASVLAGADNEQFF.

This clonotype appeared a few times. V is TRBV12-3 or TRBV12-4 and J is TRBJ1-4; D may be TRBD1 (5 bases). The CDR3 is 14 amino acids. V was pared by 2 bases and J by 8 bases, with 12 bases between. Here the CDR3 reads CASSLWGAGEKLFF. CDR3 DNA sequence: TGTGCCAGCAGTTTATGGGGCGCTGGGGAAAAACTGTTTTTT.

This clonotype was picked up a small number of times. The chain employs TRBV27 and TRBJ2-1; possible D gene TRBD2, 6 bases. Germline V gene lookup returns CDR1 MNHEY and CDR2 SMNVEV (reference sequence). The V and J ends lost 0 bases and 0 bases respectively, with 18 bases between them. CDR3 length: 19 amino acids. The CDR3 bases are TGTGCCAGCAGTTTATCGGGTGGGGGGACCCCGAGCTCCTACAATGAGCAGTTCTTC. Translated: CASSLSGGGTPSSYNEQFF.

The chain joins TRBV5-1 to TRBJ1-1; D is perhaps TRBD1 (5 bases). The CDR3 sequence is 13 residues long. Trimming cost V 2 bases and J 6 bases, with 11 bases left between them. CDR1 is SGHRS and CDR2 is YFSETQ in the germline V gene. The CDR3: CASSLLDMSEAFF. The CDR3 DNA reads TGCGCCAGCAGCTTACTGGACATGTCTGAAGCTTTCTTT.

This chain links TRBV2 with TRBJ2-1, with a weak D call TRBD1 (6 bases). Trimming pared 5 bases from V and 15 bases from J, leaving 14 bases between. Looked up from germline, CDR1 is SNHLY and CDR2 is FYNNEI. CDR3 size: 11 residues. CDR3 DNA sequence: TGTGCCAGCAGTATACAGGGTCCACCGTTCTTC. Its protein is CASSIQGPPFF.

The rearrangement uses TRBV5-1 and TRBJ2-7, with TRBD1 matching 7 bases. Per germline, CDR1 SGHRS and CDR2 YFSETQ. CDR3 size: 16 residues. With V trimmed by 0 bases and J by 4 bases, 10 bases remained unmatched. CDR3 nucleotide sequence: TGCGCCAGCAGCTTGGGTTTCGGGACAGCGAAATACGAGCAGTACTTC. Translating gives CASSLGFGTAKYEQYF.

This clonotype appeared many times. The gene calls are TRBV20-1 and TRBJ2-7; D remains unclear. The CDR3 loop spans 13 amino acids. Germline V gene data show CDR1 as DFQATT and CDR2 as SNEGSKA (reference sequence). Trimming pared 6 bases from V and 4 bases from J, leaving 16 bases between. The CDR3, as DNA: TGCAGTGCCAAGACACTCCACCAATACGAGCAGTACGTC. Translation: CSAKTLHQYEQYV.

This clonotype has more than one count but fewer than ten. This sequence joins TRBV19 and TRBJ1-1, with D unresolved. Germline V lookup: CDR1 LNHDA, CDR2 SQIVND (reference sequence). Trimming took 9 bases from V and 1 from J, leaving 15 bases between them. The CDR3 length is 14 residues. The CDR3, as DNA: TGTGCCAGCGCCTCTTCAAAAAAGAACACTGAAGCTTTCTTT. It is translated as CASASSKKNTEAFF.

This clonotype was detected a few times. The CDR3 bases are TGTGCCAGCAGCTTAGATGTGGGAGGACCGGGTGAGCAGTTCTTC. The encoded protein is CASSLDVGGPGEQFF. This sequence joins TRBV11-3 and TRBJ2-1, with D perhaps matching TRBD2 (6 bases). The V and J ends lost 0 bases and 9 bases respectively, with 15 bases between them. There are 15 residues in the CDR3. Germline lookup yields CDR1 SGHNT and CDR2 YENEEA.

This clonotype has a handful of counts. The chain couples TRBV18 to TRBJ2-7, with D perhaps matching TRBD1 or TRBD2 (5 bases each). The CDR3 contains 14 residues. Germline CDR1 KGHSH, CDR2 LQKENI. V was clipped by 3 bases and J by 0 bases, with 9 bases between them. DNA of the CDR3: TGTGCCAGCTCACCGGGACCGGACTCCTACGAGCAGTACTTC. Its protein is CASSPGPDSYEQYF.

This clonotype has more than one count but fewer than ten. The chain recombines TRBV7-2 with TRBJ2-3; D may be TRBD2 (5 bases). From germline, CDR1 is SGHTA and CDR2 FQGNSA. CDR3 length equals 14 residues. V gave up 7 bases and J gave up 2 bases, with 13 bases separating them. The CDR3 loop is CASTPARATDTQYF. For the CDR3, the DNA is TGTGCCAGCACCCCGGCGAGGGCCACAGATACGCAGTATTTT. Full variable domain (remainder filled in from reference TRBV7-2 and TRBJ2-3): GAGVSQSPSNKVTEKGKDVELRCDPISGHTALYWYRQSLGQGLEFLIYFQGNSAPDKSGLPSDRFSAERTGGSVSTLTIQRTQQEDSAVYLCASTPARATDTQYFGPGTRLTVL.

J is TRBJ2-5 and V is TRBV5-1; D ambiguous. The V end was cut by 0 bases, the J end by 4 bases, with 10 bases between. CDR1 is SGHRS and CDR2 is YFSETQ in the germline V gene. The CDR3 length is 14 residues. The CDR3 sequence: CASSLVASAETQYF. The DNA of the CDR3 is TGCGCCAGCAGCTTGGTCGCCAGCGCAGAGACCCAGTACTTC.

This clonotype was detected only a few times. CDR3 region: CASSGRDRVPSQFF. CDR3 sequence (DNA): TGTGCCAGCAGCGGCCGGGACAGGGTCCCCTCTCAGTTCTTC. The V and J genes are TRBV7-2 and TRBJ2-1; 9 bases match TRBD1. Germline assignment: CDR1 SGHTA and CDR2 FQGNSA. V lost 5 bases, J lost 13 bases, and 12 bases stayed unmatched. This CDR3 spans 14 amino acids.

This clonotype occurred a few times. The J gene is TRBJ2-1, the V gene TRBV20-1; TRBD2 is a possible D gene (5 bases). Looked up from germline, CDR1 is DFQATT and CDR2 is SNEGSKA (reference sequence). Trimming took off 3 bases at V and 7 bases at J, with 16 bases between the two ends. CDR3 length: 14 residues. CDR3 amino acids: CSARGLSGENEQFF. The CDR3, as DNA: TGCAGTGCTAGGGGGTTGAGTGGGGAGAATGAGCAGTTCTTC.

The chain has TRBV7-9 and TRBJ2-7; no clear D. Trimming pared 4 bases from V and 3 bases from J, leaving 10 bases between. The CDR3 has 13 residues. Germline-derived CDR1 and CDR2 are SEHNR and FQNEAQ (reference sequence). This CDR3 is CASSSPYLYEQYV. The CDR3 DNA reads TGTGCCAGCAGCTCCCCATATCTCTACGAGCAGTACGTC.

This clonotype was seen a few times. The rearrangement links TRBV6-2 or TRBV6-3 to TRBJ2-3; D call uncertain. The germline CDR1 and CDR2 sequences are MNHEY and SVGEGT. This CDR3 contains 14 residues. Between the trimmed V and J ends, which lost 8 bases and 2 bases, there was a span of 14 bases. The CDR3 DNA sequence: TGTGCCAGCTCAACGAGACTGGCCACAGATACGCAGTATTTT. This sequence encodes CASSTRLATDTQYF.

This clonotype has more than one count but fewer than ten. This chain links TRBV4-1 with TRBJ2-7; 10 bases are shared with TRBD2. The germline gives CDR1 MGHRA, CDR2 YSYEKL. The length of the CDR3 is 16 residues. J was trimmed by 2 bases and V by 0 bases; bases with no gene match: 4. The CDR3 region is CASSQDRGLAAYEQYF. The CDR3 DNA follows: TGCGCCAGCAGCCAAGATCGCGGACTAGCGGCCTACGAGCAGTACTTC.

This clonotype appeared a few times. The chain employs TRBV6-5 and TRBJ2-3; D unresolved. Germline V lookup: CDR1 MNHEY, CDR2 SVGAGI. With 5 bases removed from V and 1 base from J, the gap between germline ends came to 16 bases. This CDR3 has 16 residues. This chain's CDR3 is CASSPPILGGTDTQYF. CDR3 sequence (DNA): TGTGCCAGCAGTCCCCCTATTCTAGGAGGCACAGATACGCAGTATTTT.

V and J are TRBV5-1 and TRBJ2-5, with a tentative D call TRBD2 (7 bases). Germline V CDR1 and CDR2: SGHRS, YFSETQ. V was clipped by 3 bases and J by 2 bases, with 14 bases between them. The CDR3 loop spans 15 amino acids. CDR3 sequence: CASSSEGGSQETQYF. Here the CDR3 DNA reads TGCGCCAGCAGCTCCGAGGGGGGGTCTCAAGAGACCCAGTACTTC.

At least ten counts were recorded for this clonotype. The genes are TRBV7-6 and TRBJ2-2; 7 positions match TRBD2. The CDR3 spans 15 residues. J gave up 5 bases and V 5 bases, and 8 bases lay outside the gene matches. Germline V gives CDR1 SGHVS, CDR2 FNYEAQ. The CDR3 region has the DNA TGTGCCAGCAGCCGAGCGGGAAGTCAAACCGGGGAGCTGTTTTTT. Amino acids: CASSRAGSQTGELFF.

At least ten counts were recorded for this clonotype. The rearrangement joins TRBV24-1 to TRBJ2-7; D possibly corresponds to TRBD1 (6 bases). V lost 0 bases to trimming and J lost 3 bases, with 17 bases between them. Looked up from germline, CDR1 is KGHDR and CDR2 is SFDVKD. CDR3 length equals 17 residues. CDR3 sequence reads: CATSDLSENRDGYEQYV. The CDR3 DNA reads TGTGCCACCAGTGATTTGTCTGAGAACAGGGACGGCTACGAGCAGTACGTC.

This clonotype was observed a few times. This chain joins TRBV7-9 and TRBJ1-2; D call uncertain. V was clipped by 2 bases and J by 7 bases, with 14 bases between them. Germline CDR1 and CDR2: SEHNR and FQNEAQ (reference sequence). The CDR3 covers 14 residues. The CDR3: CASSLNLGTGGYTF. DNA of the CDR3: TGTGCCAGCAGCTTAAATTTAGGCACGGGTGGCTACACCTTC. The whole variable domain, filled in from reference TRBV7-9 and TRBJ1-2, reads DTGVSQNPRHKITKRGQNVTFRCDPISEHNRLYWYRQTLGQGPEFLTYFQNEAQLEKSRLLSDRFSAERPKGSFSTLEIQRTEQGDSAMYLCASSLNLGTGGYTFGSGTRLTVV.

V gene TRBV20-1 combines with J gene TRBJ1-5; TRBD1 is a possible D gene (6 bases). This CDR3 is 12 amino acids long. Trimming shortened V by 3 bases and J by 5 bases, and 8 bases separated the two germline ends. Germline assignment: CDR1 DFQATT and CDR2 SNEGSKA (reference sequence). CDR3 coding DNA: TGCAGTGCTAGGAGGGGGGATCAGCCCCAGCATTTT. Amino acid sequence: CSARRGDQPQHF.

CDR3 sequence reads: CASSITGLTDTQYF. CDR3 nucleotides: TGTGCCAGTAGTATTACAGGGCTCACAGATACGCAGTATTTT. V usage is TRBV19 and J usage is TRBJ2-3, with a possible D match to TRBD1 (6 bases). Germline assignment: CDR1 LNHDA and CDR2 SQIVND (reference sequence). Trimming removed 3 bases from V and 2 bases from J, with 9 bases in between. The CDR3 covers 14 residues.

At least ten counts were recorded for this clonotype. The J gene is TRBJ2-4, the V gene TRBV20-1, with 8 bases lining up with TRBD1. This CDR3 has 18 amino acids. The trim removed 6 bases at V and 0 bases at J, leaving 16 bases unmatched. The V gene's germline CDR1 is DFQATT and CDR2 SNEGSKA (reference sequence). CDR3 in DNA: TGCAGTGCCCAGCGTAGGGACAGGACAATTCTAGCCAAAAACATTCAGTACTTC. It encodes CSAQRRDRTILAKNIQYF.

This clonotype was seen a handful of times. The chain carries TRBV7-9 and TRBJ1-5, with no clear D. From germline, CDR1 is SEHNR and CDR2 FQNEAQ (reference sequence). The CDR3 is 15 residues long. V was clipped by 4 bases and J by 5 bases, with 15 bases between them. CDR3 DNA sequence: TGTGCCAGCAGCTCCACGGATACAGACTATCAGCCCCAGCATTTT. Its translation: CASSSTDTDYQPQHF.

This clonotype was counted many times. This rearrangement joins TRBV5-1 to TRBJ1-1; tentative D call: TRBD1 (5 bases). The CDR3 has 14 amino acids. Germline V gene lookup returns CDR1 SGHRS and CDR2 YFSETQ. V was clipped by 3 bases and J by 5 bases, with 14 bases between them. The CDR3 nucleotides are TGCGCCAGCAGCTCCGGGCCGGGGGGAACTGAAGCTTTCTTT. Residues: CASSSGPGGTEAFF.